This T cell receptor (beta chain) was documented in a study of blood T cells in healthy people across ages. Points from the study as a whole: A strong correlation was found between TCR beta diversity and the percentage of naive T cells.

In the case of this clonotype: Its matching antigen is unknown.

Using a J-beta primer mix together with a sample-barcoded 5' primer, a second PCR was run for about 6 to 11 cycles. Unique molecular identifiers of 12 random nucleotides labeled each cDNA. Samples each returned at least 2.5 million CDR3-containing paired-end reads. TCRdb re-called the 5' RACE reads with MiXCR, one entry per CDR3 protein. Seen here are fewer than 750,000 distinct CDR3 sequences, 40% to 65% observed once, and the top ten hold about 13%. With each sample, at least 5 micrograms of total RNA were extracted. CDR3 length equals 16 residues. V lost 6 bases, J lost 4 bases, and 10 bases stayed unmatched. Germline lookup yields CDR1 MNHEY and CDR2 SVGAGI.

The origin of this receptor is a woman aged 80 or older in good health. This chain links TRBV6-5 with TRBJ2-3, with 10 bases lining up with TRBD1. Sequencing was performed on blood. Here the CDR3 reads CASSFTGQGGADTQYF. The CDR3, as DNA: TGTGCCAGCAGCTTCACTGGACAGGGGGGAGCAGATACGCAGTATTTT.